The 15 T cell receptor beta chains listed next were all sequenced from one sample in a study of CD8+CD57+ T cells in acquired aplastic anemia. Those patients picked for sequencing had displayed CD8+CD57+ cell expansion on flow cytometry. Investigators profiled TCR beta VDJ and CDR3 from genomic DNA template. TCRdb used MiXCR to reprocess the reads, holding one entry per CDR3 protein. The sample holds hundreds of thousands of distinct CDR3 sequences, over 25% seen once. Sequencing was done on a sample of sorted CD4+, CD8+, or CD8+CD57+ T cells (not recorded which) from PBMCs. The receptors shown here come from a human donor with aplastic anemia.

The rearrangement uses TRBV14 and TRBJ1-2; maybe TRBD1 (6 bases). Trimming stripped 8 bases from V and 2 bases from J, with 12 bases between. The CDR3 contains 13 residues. Germline values: CDR1 SGHDN, CDR2 FVKESK. The CDR3 protein is CASGETGNYGYTF. CDR3 bases: TGTGCCAGCGGGGAGACAGGCAACTATGGCTACACCTTC.

This clonotype showed up just once. A much larger clone sits a single nucleotide away, making a read error possible. As the CDR3 is not closed by the conserved phenylalanine or tryptophan, this likely results from a read error. This chain's CDR3 is CSASQGAGFYGYTL. In DNA, the CDR3 is TGCAGTGCTAGTCAGGGGGCTGGTTTTTATGGCTACACCCTC. V and J are TRBV20-1 and TRBJ1-2, with 8 positions matching TRBD1. The V gene end was trimmed by 3 bases and the J gene end by 5 bases; junction bases not matched to a gene: 8. Germline V gives CDR1 DFQATT, CDR2 SNEGSKA (reference sequence). The CDR3 spans 14 residues.

This clonotype was picked up a small number of times. Just one base apart from a much larger clone, this may be a read error. CDR3 DNA sequence: TGTGTCACCAGTGTTCGGACCAATGAGCAGTTCTTC. It is translated as CVTSVRTNEQFF. The chain couples TRBV24-1 to TRBJ2-1; D is uncertain. This CDR3 contains 12 residues. From germline, CDR1 is KGHDR and CDR2 SFDVKD.

The CDR3 protein is CATSRDGGTEAFF. For the CDR3, the DNA is TGTGCCACCAGCAGAGATGGTGGGACTGAAGCTTTCTTT. This chain joins TRBV15 and TRBJ1-1; no clear D. CDR3 length: 13 amino acids. V gave up 0 bases and J gave up 5 bases, with 7 bases separating them. The germline V gene encodes CDR1 LNHNV and CDR2 YYDKDF (reference sequence).

This clonotype has more than one count but fewer than ten. The chain employs TRBV20-1 and TRBJ2-1; TRBD1 matches 11 bases. Germline V gene sequence: CDR1 DFQATT, CDR2 SNEGSKA (reference sequence). There are 15 residues in the CDR3. Trimming at V came to 2 bases and at J to 6 bases, leaving 6 bases not matched to a gene. CDR3 region: CSARPGQGGINEQFF. The DNA for the CDR3 is TGCAGTGCTAGACCGGGACAGGGGGGGATCAATGAGCAGTTCTTC.

In its sample, this clonotype was seen a few times. This chain connects TRBV3-1 to TRBJ2-3; the match to TRBD2 covers 8 bases. V lost 0 bases and J lost 4; bases outside the gene matches: 9. Per the germline V gene, CDR1 is LGHDT and CDR2 is YNNKEL (reference sequence). This CDR3 has 17 amino acids. In DNA form, the CDR3 reads TGTGCCAGCAGCCAAGATGCAGCGGGAGTTTTGGCAGATACGCAGTATTTT. It yields the protein CASSQDAAGVLADTQYF.

This clonotype has only a few counts. The V gene is TRBV5-1, the J gene TRBJ1-3; 10 bases are shared with TRBD1. V shed 1 base, J shed 4 bases, and the junction held 2 bases outside the gene matches. The CDR3 runs to 15 residues. Germline V gives CDR1 SGHRS, CDR2 YFSETQ. The CDR3 reads CASSLMGQGGNTIYF. DNA of the CDR3: TGCGCCAGCAGCTTGATGGGACAGGGGGGAAACACCATATATTTT.

This clonotype was counted at least ten times. The chain joins TRBV9 to TRBJ2-5; the D is unclear. The CDR3 has 14 residues. The V end was cut by 0 bases, the J end by 7 bases, with 13 bases between. Germline V CDR1 and CDR2: SGDLS, YYNGEE. CDR3 residues: CASSVALLPGTQYF. As DNA, the CDR3 is TGTGCCAGCAGCGTAGCACTCCTACCCGGGACCCAGTACTTC.

The gene calls are TRBV24-1 and TRBJ2-1; 12 positions agree with TRBD2. V lost 0 bases, J lost 9 bases, and 2 bases stayed unmatched. Germline V lookup: CDR1 KGHDR, CDR2 SFDVKD. CDR3 length: 15 residues. CDR3 DNA sequence: TGTGCCACCAGTGATTTGACTAGCGGGAGGCCTGAGCAGTTCTTC. Its protein product is CATSDLTSGRPEQFF.

The V gene is TRBV6-5, the J gene TRBJ1-1; tentative D call: TRBD1 (5 bases). V lost 6 bases and J lost 1, with 21 bases in between. CDR3 length: 17 residues. Per germline, CDR1 MNHEY and CDR2 SVGAGI. The CDR3: CASSARWGTIRNTEAFF. Here the CDR3 DNA reads TGTGCCAGCAGCGCCCGATGGGGGACCATCCGGAACACTGAAGCTTTCTTT.

This clonotype has more than one count but fewer than ten. This chain links TRBV20-1 with TRBJ2-1; weak D call: TRBD2 (7 bases). From germline, CDR1 is DFQATT and CDR2 SNEGSKA (reference sequence). V was pared by 6 bases and J by 5 bases, with 23 bases between. The CDR3 consists of 16 residues. The CDR3 DNA is TGCAGTGCGGATGGGAGAGGCGGGGGCCACCACAATGAGCAGTTCTTC. Residues: CSADGRGGGHHNEQFF.

This clonotype has a count of ten or more. The CDR3, as DNA: TGTGCCGGGGGTGAGGGGCGGACCACTGAAGCTTTCTTT. Amino acid sequence: CAGGEGRTTEAFF. The chain combines TRBV2 with TRBJ1-1; the D gene is possibly TRBD1 (5 bases). In germline, CDR1 is SNHLY, CDR2 FYNNEI. V shed 11 bases and J shed 4 bases, with 17 bases lying between them. The CDR3 is 13 residues long.

As for this clonotype: A read error may be the cause here, since a much bigger clone is one base away. The rearrangement uses TRBV7-2 and TRBJ2-7, with 13 nucleotides matching TRBD2. V dropped 5 bases and J dropped 2; count of bases not matched to a gene: 3. Germline values: CDR1 SGHTA, CDR2 FQGNSA. The CDR3 runs to 15 residues. CDR3 nucleotides: TGTGCCAGCAGCATAACTAGCGGGGGGGCCTACGAGCAGTACTTC. Translated: CASSITSGGAYEQYF.

This clonotype was seen a few times. This chain uses TRBV7-9 with TRBJ1-1; D may be TRBD1 (6 bases). Germline assignment: CDR1 SEHNR and CDR2 FQNEAQ (reference sequence). CDR3 length: 14 amino acids. The V end lost 2 bases, the J end lost 1 base, and 8 bases lay between the germline ends. CDR3 loop: CASSLKGGNTEAFF. The CDR3 region has the DNA TGTGCCAGCAGCTTAAAGGGGGGGAACACTGAAGCTTTCTTT.

V is TRBV6-2 or TRBV6-3 and J is TRBJ2-3; 13 nucleotides align to TRBD2. This CDR3 is built from 17 residues. Germline V CDR1 and CDR2: MNHEY, SVGEGT. Trimming cost V 2 bases and J 5 bases; bases outside gene matches: 7. As DNA, the CDR3 is TGTGCCAGCAGTTACCGGGGACTAGCGGGGTATTTAGATACGCAGTATTTT. Translating it yields CASSYRGLAGYLDTQYF.